The 8 T cell receptor beta chains given below trace back to one sample, sequenced in a study of OX40 agonist ivuxolimab in advanced cancers. TCRdb's copy holds only in-frame clones and misses some; the assay was immunoSEQ multiplex PCR. Altogether tens of thousands of clones are present, around four fifths being singletons, with the ten largest covering approximately 3.2%. Sample: CD4+ or CD8+ T cells sorted from blood, taken in a trial of the OX40 agonist ivuxolimab. These TCRs come from an adult with an advanced solid tumor such as melanoma, head and neck, liver or kidney cancer.

V is TRBV5-1 and J is TRBJ2-7; unclear D gene. Germline-derived CDR1 and CDR2 are SGHRS and YFSETQ. This CDR3 region has 12 residues. The ends were cut back, 2 bases at V and 2 bases at J, with 5 bases in the middle. The CDR3 loop reads CASSFGTYEQYF. CDR3 in DNA: TGCGCCAGCAGCTTCGGAACCTACGAGCAGTACTTC.

The genes are TRBV7-2 and TRBJ2-5, with D perhaps matching TRBD1 or TRBD2 (6 bases each). The germline V and J ends were trimmed by 1 base and 0 bases, with 12 bases remaining between them. CDR3 length: 16 residues. Germline loops: CDR1 SGHTA, CDR2 FQGNSA. The CDR3 sequence is CASSLVGGLDQETQYF. The CDR3 region has the DNA TGTGCCAGCAGCTTAGTAGGGGGGCTGGACCAAGAGACCCAGTACTTC.

The V call is TRBV5-6, the J call TRBJ1-2, with D perhaps matching TRBD1 (6 bases). The CDR3 is made up of 13 amino acids. Germline CDR1 and CDR2: SGHDT and YYEEEE. V gave up 1 base and J gave up 2 bases, with 6 bases separating them. CDR3 nucleotides: TGTGCCAGCAGCTTGCAGGGGAACTATGGCTACACCTTC. It translates to CASSLQGNYGYTF.

This clone appeared a single time. This chain connects TRBV19 to TRBJ1-6; D unresolved. The CDR3 loop spans 14 amino acids. V was trimmed by 6 bases and J by 5 bases, leaving 11 bases between them. The germline V gene encodes CDR1 LNHDA and CDR2 SQIVND (reference sequence). The CDR3 reads CASSFVGDNSPLHF. CDR3 sequence (DNA): TGTGCCAGTAGCTTCGTAGGAGATAATTCACCCCTCCACTTT.

The genes are TRBV5-6 and TRBJ2-7; D call uncertain. CDR3 length equals 11 residues. Trimming took 4 bases from V and 6 from J, leaving 8 bases between them. The germline CDR1 and CDR2 sequences are SGHDT and YYEEEE. CDR3 region: CASSLGFEQYF. In nucleotides, the CDR3 is TGTGCCAGCAGCCTCGGGTTCGAGCAGTACTTC. The complete variable domain, with remaining parts taken from reference TRBV5-6 and TRBJ2-7, reads DAGVTQSPTHLIKTRGQQVTLRCSPKSGHDTVSWYQQALGQGPQFIFQYYEEEERQRGNFPDRFSGHQFPNYSSELNVNALLLGDSALYLCASSLGFEQYFGPGTRLTVT.

The sample holds one count of this clone. The V and J genes are TRBV19 and TRBJ1-1; the match to TRBD1 covers 7 bases. Trimming at V came to 5 bases and at J to 0 bases, leaving 12 bases not matched to a gene. This CDR3 is built from 17 residues. CDR1 and CDR2 from the germline V gene are LNHDA and SQIVND (reference sequence). For the CDR3, the DNA is TGTGCCAGTAGTTGGAGCTCGGGACAGCGCTTGAACACTGAAGCTTTCTTT. This codes for CASSWSSGQRLNTEAFF.

The V and J genes are TRBV6-5 and TRBJ1-2, with D uncertain. Trimming removed 3 bases from V and 4 bases from J, with 12 bases in between. This CDR3 is built from 14 residues. Germline V CDR1 and CDR2: MNHEY, SVGAGI. The CDR3 region has the DNA TGTGCCAGCAGTTATGATCGGAGCCCCTATGGCTACACCTTC. Amino acids: CASSYDRSPYGYTF.

The chain recombines TRBV4-1 with TRBJ2-1; TRBD1 agrees at 9 bases. The CDR3 extends over 15 amino acids. V lost 1 base to trimming and J lost 2 bases; unmatched junction nucleotides: 0. From germline, CDR1 is MGHRA and CDR2 YSYEKL. CDR3 loop: CASSQGDRAYNEQFF. The CDR3 DNA reads as TGCGCCAGCAGCCAAGGGGACAGGGCCTACAATGAGCAGTTCTTC.